Listed here are 15 T cell receptor beta chains from one sample, sequenced in a study of blood T cell repertoires in COVID-19. Sequencing used immunoSEQ multiplex PCR; TCRdb keeps in-frame clones, though not all of them. The sample lists 150,000 to 200,000 clones, 88% occurring once. Sequencing was done on a sample of peripheral blood. The receptors shown here come from a man in his 70s with active or convalescent COVID-19.

This rearrangement joins TRBV30 to TRBJ1-5; 9 nucleotides line up with TRBD1. After removal of 3 bases from V and 7 bases from J, the junction contained 10 bases not matched to a gene. This CDR3 region has 15 residues. Germline lookup yields CDR1 GTSNPN and CDR2 SVGIG (reference sequence). The CDR3 sequence: CAWRPGGTGRQPQHF. The DNA for the CDR3 is TGTGCCTGGAGACCAGGGGGGACAGGGCGGCAGCCCCAGCATTTT.

V is TRBV30 and J is TRBJ2-7; 9 bases map to TRBD2. Germline V lookup: CDR1 GTSNPN, CDR2 SVGIG (reference sequence). The CDR3 consists of 13 residues. V lost 4 bases to trimming and J lost 4 bases; unmatched junction nucleotides: 5. CDR3 loop: CAWMVSGGYEQYF. DNA of the CDR3: TGTGCCTGGATGGTTAGCGGGGGTTACGAGCAGTACTTC.

V is TRBV4-3 and J is TRBJ2-7; possible D gene TRBD2, 5 bases. Germline V gene sequence: CDR1 LGHNA, CDR2 YSLEER. This CDR3 is 15 amino acids long. V was trimmed by 1 base and J by 0 bases, leaving 10 bases between them. The CDR3 loop is CASSQAGNPSYEQYF. For the CDR3, the DNA is TGCGCCAGCAGCCAAGCGGGGAATCCCTCCTACGAGCAGTACTTC.

J is TRBJ2-1 and V is TRBV19; TRBD1 agrees at 9 bases. The CDR3 loop spans 15 amino acids. The trim removed 0 bases at V and 9 bases at J, leaving 6 bases unmatched. Germline V gene lookup returns CDR1 LNHDA and CDR2 SQIVND (reference sequence). The CDR3 region has the DNA TGTGCCAGTAGTATAGACTACAGGGGGCGCGGTGAGCAGTTCTTC. It specifies CASSIDYRGRGEQFF. The whole variable domain, remainder taken from reference TRBV19 and TRBJ2-1, is DGGITQSPKYLFRKEGQNVTLSCEQNLNHDAMYWYRQDPGQGLRLIYYSQIVNDFQKGDIAEGYSVSREKKESFPLTVTSAQKNPTAFYLCASSIDYRGRGEQFFGPGTRLTVL.

The chain carries TRBV18 and TRBJ2-1; the D gene is possibly TRBD2 (5 bases). V was shortened by 6 bases and J by 7 bases, with 22 bases between the two germline ends. The CDR3 contains 16 residues. Germline CDR1 and CDR2: KGHSH and LQKENI. The CDR3 DNA is TGTGCCAGCTCGACGATGGTGGCGGGCTCAGGTAATGAGCAGTTCTTC. Translation gives CASSTMVAGSGNEQFF.

The chain employs TRBV27 and TRBJ1-2; D is ambiguous. V lost 2 bases, J lost 4 bases, and 14 bases lay in between. CDR1 is MNHEY, CDR2 SMNVEV, per germline (reference sequence). CDR3 size: 15 residues. The CDR3 bases are TGTGCCAGCAGTTTAGGGTGGGGAGGGAGCTATGGCTACACCTTC. Translated, it gives CASSLGWGGSYGYTF.

This sequence joins TRBV19 and TRBJ1-2, with 9 bases matching TRBD1. Per germline, CDR1 LNHDA and CDR2 SQIVND (reference sequence). The CDR3 contains 17 residues. Trimming at V came to 0 bases and at J to 6 bases, leaving 11 bases not matched to a gene. The CDR3 sequence: CASSIDANWGQGHGYTF. The CDR3 DNA reads TGTGCCAGTAGTATAGACGCTAATTGGGGACAGGGCCATGGCTACACCTTC. Combining the CDR3 with reference TRBV19 and TRBJ1-2 gives the whole variable domain DGGITQSPKYLFRKEGQNVTLSCEQNLNHDAMYWYRQDPGQGLRLIYYSQIVNDFQKGDIAEGYSVSREKKESFPLTVTSAQKNPTAFYLCASSIDANWGQGHGYTFGSGTRLTVV.

The chain employs TRBV7-9 and TRBJ2-3, with D possibly TRBD2 on 5 matching bases. Germline values: CDR1 SEHNR, CDR2 FQNEAQ (reference sequence). CDR3 length: 14 amino acids. V gave up 6 bases and J gave up 3 bases, with 13 bases separating them. As DNA, the CDR3 is TGTGCCAGCAGGAGGAGGAGTTGGACAGATACGCAGTATTTT. This gives the protein CASRRRSWTDTQYF.

The rearrangement links TRBV7-9 to TRBJ2-1; no definite D call. V lost 6 bases and J lost 7, with 16 bases in between. Germline loops: CDR1 SEHNR, CDR2 FQNEAQ (reference sequence). CDR3 length: 14 amino acids. CDR3 nucleotides: TGTGCCAGCAGTTCGCGACTGAGCCGAAATGAGCAGTTCTTC. This encodes CASSSRLSRNEQFF.

The chain uses TRBV7-2 and TRBJ1-1; D gene unclear. V was trimmed by 4 bases and J by 7 bases, leaving 19 bases between them. Germline values: CDR1 SGHTA, CDR2 FQGNSA. This CDR3 region has 15 residues. In DNA form, the CDR3 reads TGTGCCAGCAGCTCTAGTCCCTTCGGAAGCAATGAAGCTTTCTTT. This codes for CASSSSPFGSNEAFF. Full variable domain (rest looked up from reference TRBV7-2 and TRBJ1-1): GAGVSQSPSNKVTEKGKDVELRCDPISGHTALYWYRQSLGQGLEFLIYFQGNSAPDKSGLPSDRFSAERTGGSVSTLTIQRTQQEDSAVYLCASSSSPFGSNEAFFGQGTRLTVV.

The J gene is TRBJ2-7, the V gene TRBV6-5; 8 bases line up with TRBD2. Losses at the gene ends were 5 bases for V and 1 base for J; bases not matched to a gene: 4. The germline V gene encodes CDR1 MNHEY and CDR2 SVGAGI. The CDR3 contains 14 residues. CDR3 nucleotides: TGTGCCAGCAGTCCCGGGACTAGTTCCTACGAGCAGTACTTC. Translation gives CASSPGTSSYEQYF.

The genes are TRBV18 and TRBJ2-1; D unclear. V was pared by 3 bases and J by 1 base, with 13 bases between. CDR1 and CDR2 (germline): KGHSH, LQKENI. CDR3 size: 16 residues. Written as DNA, the CDR3 is TGTGCCAGCTCACCCGGAGAAGGCAGATCCTACAATGAGCAGTTCTTC. This translates into CASSPGEGRSYNEQFF. The full variable domain, its missing parts supplied by reference TRBV18 and TRBJ2-1, is NAGVMQNPRHLVRRRGQEARLRCSPMKGHSHVYWYRQLPEEGLKFMVYLQKENIIDESGMPKERFSAEFPKEGPSILRIQQVVRGDSAAYFCASSPGEGRSYNEQFFGPGTRLTVL.

This clone was recorded a few times. The chain links TRBV5-1 to TRBJ2-6; D call uncertain. V was shortened by 7 bases and J by 0 bases, with 8 bases between the two germline ends. Germline CDR1 reads SGHRS; CDR2 reads YFSETQ. CDR3 length: 14 amino acids. CDR3 residues: CASRSRSGANVLTF. The CDR3 region has the DNA TGCGCCAGCCGGAGCCGCTCTGGGGCCAACGTCCTGACTTTC.

The V and J genes are TRBV28 and TRBJ2-7; a weak D match, TRBD1 (6 bases). CDR1 and CDR2 (germline): MDHEN, SYDVKM. CDR3 length equals 12 residues. The V end lost 4 bases, the J end lost 4 bases, and 8 bases lay between the germline ends. The CDR3 DNA is TGTGCCAGCAGTTGGGGGCAGTACGAGCAGTACTTC. Translating gives CASSWGQYEQYF.

The genes are TRBV12-3 or TRBV12-4 and TRBJ2-7; 10 nucleotides match TRBD1. CDR3 length: 13 amino acids. J gave up 3 bases and V 7 bases, and 3 bases lay outside the gene matches. The CDR3 is CASKWTGGYEQYF. In DNA, the CDR3 is TGTGCCAGCAAATGGACAGGGGGCTACGAGCAGTACTTC.